A single sample is the source of the 10 T cell receptor beta chains below, sequenced in a study of identical twins. TCRdb re-called the 5' RACE reads with MiXCR, one entry per CDR3 protein. The sample has 550,000 to 700,000 distinct CDR3 sequences, 9.6% seen once. The sample also formed part of further work on yellow fever vaccine responses in identical twins.

The sample was PBMCs. These receptor sequences come from a woman younger than 30 in good health.

V usage is TRBV11-2 and J usage is TRBJ2-6, with TRBD1 matching over 11 bases. The ends lost 1 base at V and 4 bases at J; junction bases unmatched: 9. The CDR3 runs to 19 residues. CDR1 and CDR2 from the germline V gene are SGHAT and FQNNGV. The CDR3, as DNA: TGTGCCAGCAGCTTAGTTGGTGGGACAGGGGGAGCCGGGGCCAACGTCCTGACTTTC. This gives the protein CASSLVGGTGGAGANVLTF.

V is TRBV7-6 and J is TRBJ2-7; the match to TRBD2 covers 9 bases. Germline V gives CDR1 SGHVS, CDR2 FNYEAQ. The V and J ends lost 5 bases and 2 bases, in that order; junction bases with no gene match: 10. The CDR3 is made up of 16 amino acids. The CDR3 nucleotides read TGTGCCAGCAGCCCAAGAGGGTCTAGCGGGACCTACGAGCAGTACTTC. As protein: CASSPRGSSGTYEQYF.

In this sample, this clonotype turned up a few times. The rearrangement joins TRBV20-1 to TRBJ2-2; 12 bases fit TRBD2. The CDR3 loop spans 16 amino acids. V lost 6 bases and J lost 6; bases outside the gene matches: 11. Germline V CDR1 and CDR2: DFQATT, SNEGSKA (reference sequence). CDR3 sequence (DNA): TGCAGTGCGAGGACTAGCGGGGATCTAAGATCCGGGGAGCTGTTTTTT. Translation: CSARTSGDLRSGELFF.

In this sample, this clonotype turned up a few times. This chain uses TRBV6-1 with TRBJ2-3; TRBD2 aligns across 9 bases. The J segment lost 5 bases and the V segment lost 6 bases, leaving 12 bases of the junction unmatched. Germline V gene data show CDR1 as MNHNS and CDR2 as SASEGT. The CDR3 length is 16 residues. The CDR3 spells CASRDSGGSWGDTQYF. The CDR3 bases are TGTGCCAGCAGGGACAGCGGGGGGTCGTGGGGAGATACGCAGTATTTT.

This clonotype appeared many times. The chain carries TRBV6-2 or TRBV6-3 and TRBJ1-1, with TRBD1 as a possible D gene (5 bases). The CDR3 sequence is 11 residues long. V was shortened by 5 bases and J by 8 bases, with 9 bases between the two germline ends. Per germline, CDR1 MNHEY and CDR2 SVGEGT. CDR3 in amino acids: CASSKRDEAFF. DNA for the CDR3: TGTGCCAGCAGTAAACGGGACGAAGCTTTCTTT.

The chain combines TRBV16 with TRBJ2-1, with 7 bases identical to TRBD2. The CDR3 contains 17 residues. Germline-derived CDR1 and CDR2 are KGHSY and FQNENV. The junction had 9 bases not matched to a gene; V was cut back by 0 bases and J by 4 bases. CDR3 sequence reads: CASSQSAGVGYYNEQFF. In nucleotides, the CDR3 is TGTGCCAGCAGCCAATCTGCGGGAGTGGGCTATTACAATGAGCAGTTCTTC. Looking up the rest from reference TRBV16 and TRBJ2-1 gives the full variable domain: GEEVAQTPKHLVRGEGQKAKLYCAPIKGHSYVFWYQQVLKNEFKFLISFQNENVFDETGMPKERFSAKCLPNSPCSLEIQATKLEDSAVYFCASSQSAGVGYYNEQFFGPGTRLTVL.

This chain joins TRBV18 and TRBJ2-3; D remains ambiguous. V lost 3 bases, J lost 1 base, and 14 bases lay in between. This CDR3 spans 16 amino acids. Looked up from germline, CDR1 is KGHSH and CDR2 is LQKENI. This CDR3 is CASSPKTPTGTDTQYF. The CDR3 nucleotides read TGTGCCAGCTCACCGAAAACTCCCACCGGCACAGATACGCAGTATTTT.

Ten or more counts support this clonotype. V is TRBV7-9 and J is TRBJ2-7; maybe TRBD2 (6 bases). The CDR3 runs 17 residues. Germline V gives CDR1 SEHNR, CDR2 FQNEAQ (reference sequence). Deletions cut 5 bases from V and 6 bases from J, with 26 bases between. The CDR3 DNA is TGTGCCAGCAGCCCTCTCCCGACGCGGGGAAAGGAGAGCGAGCAGTACTTC. Translating gives CASSPLPTRGKESEQYF.

This chain links TRBV7-9 with TRBJ2-1; D is unresolved. Germline values: CDR1 SEHNR, CDR2 FQNEAQ (reference sequence). The V end was cut by 3 bases, the J end by 9 bases, with 9 bases between. CDR3 length: 12 residues. The DNA of the CDR3 is TGTGCCAGCAGCTTTAATGGGGTTGAGCAGTTCTTC. Translated, it gives CASSFNGVEQFF.

Notes on this clonotype: Relative to the germline gene, one junction end is altered; a read error may explain this. The chain uses TRBV30 and TRBJ2-1; 9 nucleotides align to TRBD2. Germline-derived CDR1 and CDR2 are GTSNPN and SVGIG (reference sequence). The CDR3 is 15 residues long. CDR3 amino acids: CAWSVWRGGYNGQFF. The CDR3 DNA is TGTGCCTGGAGTGTATGGCGGGGGGGATACAATGGGCAGTTCTTC.